The entry below describes one T cell receptor beta chain. Its antigen is unknown. Per-base quality was not reported, and no clone a single base away is much larger than it. TCR CDR3 regions were amplified from genomic DNA by multiplex PCR using the deep immunoSEQ assay. Genomic DNA extracted from each cell subset was distributed evenly over all wells of several immunoSEQ 96-well plates, and each plate served as one replicate. For sorted subsets, each replicate PCR was loaded with about 0.2 ug genomic DNA, equivalent to 30,000 to 35,000 T cell genomes. Purified libraries were quantified with a Qubit 3.0 fluorometer, sized on a Bioanalyzer 2100, and re-quantified with the KAPA Library Quantification kit. Each immunoSEQ 96-well plate was sequenced on its own single-read 150-cycle Illumina NextSeq 550 flow cell. In the source study's methods: Because only junctional sequences without quality scores were contained in the immunoSEQ output, filtering matching that applied to full-length reads could not be performed. Sequences were annotated with PyIR, a Python wrapper for IgBLAST v1.9, and V/J genes and CDR3 were assigned using IMGT germline references. Reads with weak V/J assignments (E-value above 1e-6), missing CDR3, stop codons, out-of-frame junctions, or ambiguous translated residues were removed. V3J clonotypes were defined by identical inferred V gene, J gene, and CDR3 amino acid sequence. To compute the percentage overlap between repertoires, the number of shared unique clonotypes was divided by the size of the smaller repertoire. RTK rarefaction, the Chao1 estimator, and Recon v2.1 estimates of unobserved clonotypes were used to assess repertoire richness. Generation probabilities for all TCRbeta clonotypes obtained by the gDNA method from a few donors were computed using OLGA. What TCRdb holds here is the immuneACCESS table cut down to in-frame rearrangements. Part of the clones is not present; checked against another copy, under half of the missing clones reflect an unresolved V gene, and the others are unexplained. The V and J calls and clone size come from that table; D and trimming were worked out from the DNA. This sample has some 1 million clones in its table, and under 80% of those were observed once. The ten largest make up 1.4% to 1.5% of the sample.

The donors were healthy, HIV-negative adults who had no recently reported acute infections or vaccinations. All donors were Caucasian adults living in Nashville, Tennessee, USA. CD4+ T cells were enriched by magnetic negative selection, after which naive cells were positively selected on CD45RA and the negative fraction was taken as the memory subset. Blood was obtained by leukapheresis, after which PBMCs were separated by Ficoll-Histopaque density gradient centrifugation and cryopreserved in liquid nitrogen vapor phase. Analytical flow cytometry was used to check the purity and quantity of every magnetically sorted T cell population. Genomic DNA was isolated from each sorted fraction and quantified by UV absorbance on a Nanodrop 2000c. The sample comes from a study of shared clonotypes between healthy human individuals (dated by TCRdb to between 2020 and 2021). Describing the broader study: Three men and two women, aged 18 to 49 years, made up the cohort. Between about 0.9 and 10 billion PBMCs per donor were obtained by leukapheresis. Blood TCR repertoires of roughly five healthy adults were deeply sequenced to estimate repertoire size and the extent of clonotype sharing between individuals. For each donor, CD4 naive and CD4 memory were each given three plates, CD8 naive was given two plates, and CD8 memory was given one plate. Different laboratories and diverse techniques were used to prepare libraries and sequence TCR repertoires, to increase sequencing depth and limit assay-specific biases. Findings and caveats that apply to the study as a whole: The genetic and exposure-history diversity represented was limited by the small number of donors. Only blood was sampled, and tissue TCR repertoires likely differ from those in blood. Rarefaction of sorted-subset datasets indicated incomplete sequencing despite the large sequencing depth. Higher generation probabilities were observed for clonotypes shared by all four sorted-subset donors than for non-shared clonotypes. Naive subsets generally had larger estimated clonotype richness than memory subsets. About 5% of naive CD4, approximately 3.7% of naive CD8, 2.3% of memory CD4, and 0.4% of memory CD8 clonotypes were shared across several donors. Pairwise subsampling indicated that sequencing depth was expected to affect the degree of clonotype sharing among donors.

The receptor's source is a man aged 18 to 30 in good health. The sample consisted of memory CD4+ T cells sorted from blood. Per the publication, the cell subset or site label means: CD45RA-negative fraction.

DNA sequence: TGTGCCAGCAGCCCTCGAGTAGTGATCCAGGCCGGAAACACCATATATTTT. The encoded protein is CASSPRVVIQAGNTIYF. The V gene is TRBV9 and the J gene is TRBJ1-3; no D gene can be assigned with confidence. Relative to germline, V is 4 bases shorter and J is 4 bases shorter, with 21 bases between their ends. There are 17 amino acids in the CDR3, from cysteine to phenylalanine inclusive. Solely the CDR3 DNA is kept, with 51 bases framed from the first base. CDR1 and CDR2 (SGDLS, YYNGEE) derive from the germline V gene.